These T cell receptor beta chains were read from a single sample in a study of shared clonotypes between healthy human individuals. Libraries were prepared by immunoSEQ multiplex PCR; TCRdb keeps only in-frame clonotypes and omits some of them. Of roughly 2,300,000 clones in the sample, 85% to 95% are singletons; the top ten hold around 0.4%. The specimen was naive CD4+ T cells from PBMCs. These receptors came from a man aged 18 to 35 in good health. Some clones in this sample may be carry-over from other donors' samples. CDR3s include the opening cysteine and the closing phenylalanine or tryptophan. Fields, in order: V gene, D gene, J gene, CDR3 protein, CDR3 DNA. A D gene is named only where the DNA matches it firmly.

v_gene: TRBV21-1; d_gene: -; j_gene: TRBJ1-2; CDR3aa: CASSKGDRYYGYTF; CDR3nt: TGTGCCAGCAGCAAAGGAGACCGATACTATGGCTACACCTTC
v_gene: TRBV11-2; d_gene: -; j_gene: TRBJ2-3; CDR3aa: CASSNRATTGVTDTQYF; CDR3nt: TGTGCCAGCAGCAACCGGGCGACGACGGGCGTCACAGATACGCAGTATTTT
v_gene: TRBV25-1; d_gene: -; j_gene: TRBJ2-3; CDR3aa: CASSEIGTSSTDTQYF; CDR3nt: TGTGCCAGCAGTGAGATCGGGACCTCAAGCACAGATACGCAGTATTTT
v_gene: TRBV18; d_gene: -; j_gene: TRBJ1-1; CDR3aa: CASSPWGAGNTEAFF; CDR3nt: TGTGCCAGCTCACCGTGGGGGGCCGGGAACACTGAAGCTTTCTTT
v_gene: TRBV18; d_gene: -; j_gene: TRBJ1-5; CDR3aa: CASSPEQGPQHF; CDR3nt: TGTGCCAGCTCTCCGGAACAGGGACCCCAGCATTTT
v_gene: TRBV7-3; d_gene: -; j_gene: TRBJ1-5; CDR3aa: CASSPQGPINNQPQHF; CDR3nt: TGTGCCAGCAGCCCCCAGGGACCGATAAACAATCAGCCCCAGCATTTT
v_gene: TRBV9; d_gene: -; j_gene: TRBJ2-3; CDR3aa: CASSAGPTGSPTDTQYF; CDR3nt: TGTGCCAGCAGCGCGGGACCCACAGGGTCGCCCACAGATACGCAGTATTTT
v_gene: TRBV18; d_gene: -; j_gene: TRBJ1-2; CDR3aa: CASWDGQDYGYTF; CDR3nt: TGTGCCAGTTGGGACGGCCAGGACTATGGCTACACCTTC
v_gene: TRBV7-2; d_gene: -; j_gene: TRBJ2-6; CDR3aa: CASSFDAGANVLTF; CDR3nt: TGTGCCAGCAGCTTCGACGCTGGGGCCAACGTCCTGACTTTC
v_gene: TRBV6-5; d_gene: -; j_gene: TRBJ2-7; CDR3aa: CASRFGDPYEQYF; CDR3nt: TGTGCCAGCAGGTTCGGCGACCCCTACGAGCAGTACTTC
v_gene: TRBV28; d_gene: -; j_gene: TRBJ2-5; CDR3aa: CASRLGGQETQYF; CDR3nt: TGTGCCAGCAGGCTAGGGGGCCAAGAGACCCAGTACTTC
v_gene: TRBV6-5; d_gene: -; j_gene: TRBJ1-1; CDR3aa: CASNAAGWYTEAFF; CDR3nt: TGTGCCAGCAACGCTGCAGGGTGGTACACTGAAGCTTTCTTT
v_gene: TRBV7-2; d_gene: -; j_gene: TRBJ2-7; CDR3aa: CASSSDGLSYEQYF; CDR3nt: TGTGCCAGCAGCTCGGACGGTCTCTCCTACGAGCAGTACTTC
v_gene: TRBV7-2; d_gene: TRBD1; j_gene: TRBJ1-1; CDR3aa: CASSRDRDRVAEAFF; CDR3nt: TGTGCCAGCAGCCGGGACAGGGATCGAGTCGCTGAAGCTTTCTTT
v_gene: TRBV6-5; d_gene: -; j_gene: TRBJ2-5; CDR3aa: CASTNRAETQYF; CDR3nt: TGTGCCAGCACCAACCGGGCGGAGACCCAGTACTTC
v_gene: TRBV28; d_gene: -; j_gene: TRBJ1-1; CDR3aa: CASSPRVMNTEAFF; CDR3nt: TGTGCCAGCAGTCCCCGGGTTATGAACACTGAAGCTTTCTTT
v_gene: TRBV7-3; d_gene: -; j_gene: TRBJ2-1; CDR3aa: CASSLRGGHNEQFF; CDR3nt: TGTGCCAGCAGCTTAAGGGGCGGGCACAATGAGCAGTTCTTC